The 21 T cell receptor beta chains below were found in one sample sequenced in a study of T cell clones after liver transplantation. Sequencing used immunoSEQ multiplex PCR; TCRdb keeps in-frame clones, though not all of them. The table includes more than 7,000 clones, around 73% detected once. The source material was CD8+ T cells from blood, sampled at the 22-month timepoint. These receptors all come from a human patient who received a liver transplant. Some T cells may originate from the graft donor.

The rearrangement links TRBV4-1 to TRBJ1-3, with D maybe TRBD1 (6 bases). The CDR3 consists of 16 residues. CDR1 is MGHRA, CDR2 YSYEKL, per germline. With 4 bases removed from V and 0 bases from J, the gap between germline ends came to 13 bases. CDR3 nucleotide sequence: TGCGCCAGCAGCCCACCCCCAGGGGTCTCTGGAAACACCATATATTTT. The encoded protein is CASSPPPGVSGNTIYF.

The chain joins TRBV10-3 to TRBJ2-3; 16 positions agree with TRBD2. Per the germline V gene, CDR1 is ENHRY and CDR2 is SYGVKD. The CDR3 is made up of 18 amino acids. V shed 2 bases and J 5 bases; nucleotides not matched to a gene: 7. The CDR3 DNA follows: TGTGCCATCAGTGAGCCCGGGACTAGCGGGGGGGCCGGAGATACGCAGTATTTT. Its protein is CAISEPGTSGGAGDTQYF.

The chain is built from TRBV28 and TRBJ1-2, with TRBD1 matching over 9 bases. There are 15 residues in the CDR3. The junction had 6 bases not matched to a gene; V was cut back by 2 bases and J by 5 bases. From germline, CDR1 is MDHEN and CDR2 SYDVKM. The CDR3 bases are TGTGCCAGCAGTTTACGGAGGACAGGGGCGTATGGCTACACCTTC. It is translated as CASSLRRTGAYGYTF.

V usage is TRBV27 and J usage is TRBJ2-1; D ambiguous. The germline V gene encodes CDR1 MNHEY and CDR2 SMNVEV (reference sequence). Trimming left V 0 bases short and J 4 bases short, with 13 bases between. The CDR3 has 16 residues. CDR3 loop: CASSLSWQRSYNEQFF. The CDR3 DNA is TGTGCCAGCAGTTTATCTTGGCAGAGATCGTACAATGAGCAGTTCTTC.

V gene TRBV20-1 combines with J gene TRBJ1-2; D unresolved. Germline values: CDR1 DFQATT, CDR2 SNEGSKA (reference sequence). The CDR3 sequence is 10 residues long. Trimming removed 6 bases from V and 3 bases from J, with 5 bases in between. In nucleotides, the CDR3 is TGCAGTGCCGAGGACTATGGCTACACCTTC. Translating gives CSAEDYGYTF.

This clone is termed large. The rearrangement links TRBV28 to TRBJ1-6; D is unresolved. CDR3 length: 16 residues. Germline V gene sequence: CDR1 MDHEN, CDR2 SYDVKM. The ends were cut back, 2 bases at V and 0 bases at J, with 8 bases in the middle. This CDR3 is CASSLEALSYNSPLHF. CDR3 coding DNA: TGTGCCAGCAGTTTAGAGGCACTCTCCTATAATTCACCCCTCCACTTT.

V is TRBV27 and J is TRBJ1-2; D unresolved. V dropped 2 bases and J dropped 7 bases, with 11 bases sitting between them. Germline V gives CDR1 MNHEY, CDR2 SMNVEV (reference sequence). The CDR3 is 13 residues long. CDR3 sequence reads: CASSLGLRSGYTF. The CDR3 DNA reads TGTGCCAGCAGTTTAGGACTCCGGAGTGGCTACACCTTC.

The V call is TRBV9, the J call TRBJ2-2; D is undetermined. The V gene lost 4 bases and the J gene lost 3 bases, with 4 bases spanning the gap. Germline CDR1 reads SGDLS; CDR2 reads YYNGEE. The CDR3 sequence is 12 residues long. The CDR3 bases are TGTGCCAGCAGCTCTGACACCGGGGAGCTGTTTTTT. This gives the protein CASSSDTGELFF.

The chain is built from TRBV23-1 and TRBJ2-2, with unresolved D. TRBV23-1 is labeled an ORF, and its function is uncertain. This CDR3 is 14 amino acids long. Trimming left V 0 bases short and J 3 bases short, with 5 bases between. CDR3 nucleotides: TGCGCCAGCAGTCAATCGCGGTACACCGGGGAGCTGTTTTTT. Translation gives CASSQSRYTGELFF.

The chain uses TRBV27 and TRBJ2-1, with unresolved D. The V gene lost 2 bases and the J gene lost 0 bases, with 5 bases spanning the gap. This CDR3 region has 14 residues. In germline, CDR1 is MNHEY, CDR2 SMNVEV (reference sequence). Here the CDR3 reads CASSLRASYNEQFF. CDR3 nucleotide sequence: TGTGCCAGCAGTTTAAGGGCCTCCTACAATGAGCAGTTCTTC.

The chain carries TRBV14 and TRBJ2-7, with D perhaps matching TRBD2 (6 bases). The germline V gene has CDR1 SGHDN and CDR2 FVKESK. This CDR3 is 13 amino acids long. V lost 4 bases to trimming and J lost 1 base, with 8 bases between them. Here the CDR3 reads CASSRGESYEQYF. As DNA, the CDR3 is TGTGCCAGCAGCCGGGGGGAGTCCTACGAGCAGTACTTC.

This chain links TRBV19 with TRBJ2-7; 7 bases align to TRBD1. Per germline, CDR1 LNHDA and CDR2 SQIVND (reference sequence). This CDR3 is 13 amino acids long. The trim removed 4 bases at V and 5 bases at J, leaving 5 bases unmatched. Here the CDR3 DNA reads TGTGCCAGTAGTACCACACAGGGGAACGAGCAGTACTTC. The encoded protein is CASSTTQGNEQYF.

V is TRBV7-9 and J is TRBJ2-5; D gene unclear. The germline V and J ends were trimmed by 6 bases and 0 bases, with 11 bases remaining between them. CDR1 and CDR2 from the germline V gene are SEHNR and FQNEAQ (reference sequence). CDR3 size: 14 residues. CDR3 residues: CASRSANYQETQYF. CDR3 DNA sequence: TGTGCCAGCAGATCAGCTAATTACCAAGAGACCCAGTACTTC.

J is TRBJ1-5 and V is TRBV19; TRBD1 agrees at 11 bases. With V trimmed by 0 bases and J by 0 bases, 16 bases remained unmatched. The CDR3 has 22 amino acids. Per the germline V gene, CDR1 is LNHDA and CDR2 is SQIVND (reference sequence). In DNA, the CDR3 is TGTGCCAGTAGTATAGATAAGGGGTATGCGGGACAGGGGGACGGTAGCAATCAGCCCCAGCATTTT. Its translation is CASSIDKGYAGQGDGSNQPQHF.

The rearrangement uses TRBV28 and TRBJ2-5; no firm D call. Trimming pared 5 bases from V and 2 bases from J, leaving 15 bases between. This CDR3 spans 15 amino acids. Germline CDR1 is MDHEN and CDR2 is SYDVKM. As DNA, the CDR3 is TGTGCCAGCAGTCCCTACGGCAGGCAGCAAGAGACCCAGTACTTC. The encoded protein is CASSPYGRQQETQYF.

This clone was counted a single time. V and J are TRBV27 and TRBJ1-3, with D perhaps TRBD1 (6 bases). CDR1 is MNHEY and CDR2 is SMNVEV in the germline V gene (reference sequence). CDR3 size: 15 residues. V gave up 2 bases and J gave up 0 bases, with 8 bases separating them. The CDR3 DNA sequence: TGTGCCAGCAGTTTAATAGGGGGCTCTGGAAACACCATATATTTT. It specifies CASSLIGGSGNTIYF.

This chain connects TRBV7-8 to TRBJ2-1, with D perhaps TRBD1 or TRBD2 (5 bases each). Trimming shortened V by 4 bases and J by 12 bases, and 13 bases separated the two germline ends. The CDR3 has 12 residues. Germline lookup yields CDR1 SGHVS and CDR2 FQNEAQ. CDR3 sequence: CASSSGTMGQFF. In DNA form, the CDR3 reads TGTGCCAGCAGCTCCGGGACCATGGGGCAGTTCTTC.

The chain employs TRBV5-1 and TRBJ2-5; 8 nucleotides line up with TRBD1. V dropped 0 bases and J dropped 4; count of bases not matched to a gene: 5. Germline V gene lookup returns CDR1 SGHRS and CDR2 YFSETQ. This CDR3 has 15 amino acids. The CDR3 region has the DNA TGCGCCAGCAGCTTGGGTGGGACAGGTGGAGAGACCCAGTACTTC. Protein sequence: CASSLGGTGGETQYF.

This chain uses TRBV7-6 with TRBJ2-6, with D uncertain. The CDR3 is made up of 16 amino acids. CDR1 is SGHVS, CDR2 FNYEAQ, per germline. Trimming left V 0 bases short and J 1 base short, with 7 bases between. In nucleotides, the CDR3 is TGTGCCAGCAGCTTAGCAGGGCAGTCTGGGGCCAACGTCCTGACTTTC. As protein: CASSLAGQSGANVLTF. The whole variable domain, filled in from reference TRBV7-6 and TRBJ2-6, reads GAGVSQSPRYKVTKRGQDVALRCDPISGHVSLYWYRQALGQGPEFLTYFNYEAQQDKSGLPNDRFSAERPEGSISTLTIQRTEQRDSAMYRCASSLAGQSGANVLTFGAGSRLTVL.

This clone was observed a few times. This chain uses TRBV27 with TRBJ1-4; D perhaps matches TRBD1 (5 bases). Germline CDR1 reads MNHEY; CDR2 reads SMNVEV (reference sequence). V was pared by 5 bases and J by 8 bases, with 24 bases between. CDR3 size: 17 residues. The CDR3 spells CASSPNTLTALREKLFF. The CDR3 bases are TGTGCCAGCAGTCCGAACACTCTGACAGCCCTCCGGGAAAAACTGTTTTTT.

In regard to this clone: Other DNA sequences in the sample encode the same CDR3. The chain joins TRBV11-2 to TRBJ2-7; D gene unclear. The CDR3 is made up of 12 amino acids. Germline CDR1 SGHAT, CDR2 FQNNGV. V lost 2 bases to trimming and J lost 3 bases, with 5 bases between them. The CDR3 spells CASSLSSYEQYF. DNA for the CDR3: TGTGCCAGCAGCTTAAGTAGCTACGAGCAGTACTTC.